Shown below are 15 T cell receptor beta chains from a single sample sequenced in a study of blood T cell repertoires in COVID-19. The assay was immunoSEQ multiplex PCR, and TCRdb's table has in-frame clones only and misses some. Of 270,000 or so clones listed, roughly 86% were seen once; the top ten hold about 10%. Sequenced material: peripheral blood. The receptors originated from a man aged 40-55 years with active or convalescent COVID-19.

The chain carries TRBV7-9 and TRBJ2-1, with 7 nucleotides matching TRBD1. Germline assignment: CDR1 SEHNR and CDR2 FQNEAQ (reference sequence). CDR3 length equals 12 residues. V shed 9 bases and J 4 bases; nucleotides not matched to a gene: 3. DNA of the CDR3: TGTGCCAGTAGGGACAGATACAATGAGCAGTTCTTC. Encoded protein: CASRDRYNEQFF.

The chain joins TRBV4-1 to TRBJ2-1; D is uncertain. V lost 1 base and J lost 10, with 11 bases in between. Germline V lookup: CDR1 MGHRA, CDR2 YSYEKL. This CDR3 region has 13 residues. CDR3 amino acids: CASSQGARTEQFF. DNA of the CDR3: TGCGCCAGCAGCCAAGGAGCCCGCACCGAGCAGTTCTTC.

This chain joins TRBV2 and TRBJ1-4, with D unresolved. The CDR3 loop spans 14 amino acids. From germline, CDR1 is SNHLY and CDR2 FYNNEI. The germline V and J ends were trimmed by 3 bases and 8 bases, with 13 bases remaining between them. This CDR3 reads CASSDPGSGEKLFF. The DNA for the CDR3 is TGTGCCAGCAGTGACCCCGGGTCGGGGGAAAAACTGTTTTTT.

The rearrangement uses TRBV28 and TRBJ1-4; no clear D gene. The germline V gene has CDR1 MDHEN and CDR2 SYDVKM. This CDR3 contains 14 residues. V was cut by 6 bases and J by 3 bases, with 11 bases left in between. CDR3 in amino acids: CASRSPGANEKLFF. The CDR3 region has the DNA TGTGCCAGCAGATCGCCCGGGGCTAATGAAAAACTGTTTTTT.

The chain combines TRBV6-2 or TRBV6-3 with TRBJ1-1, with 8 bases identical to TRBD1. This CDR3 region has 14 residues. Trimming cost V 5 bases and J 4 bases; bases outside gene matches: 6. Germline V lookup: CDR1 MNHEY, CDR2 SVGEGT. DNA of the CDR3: TGTGCCAGCAGTCCCAGGGGGCCTCGCACTGAAGCTTTCTTT. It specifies CASSPRGPRTEAFF.

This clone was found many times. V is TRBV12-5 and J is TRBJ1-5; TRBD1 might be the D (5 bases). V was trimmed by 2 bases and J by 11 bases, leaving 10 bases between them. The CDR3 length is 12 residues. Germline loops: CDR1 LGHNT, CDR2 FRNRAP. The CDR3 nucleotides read TGTGCTAGTGGTTTGACAGGTGGGACCCAGCATTTT. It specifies CASGLTGGTQHF.

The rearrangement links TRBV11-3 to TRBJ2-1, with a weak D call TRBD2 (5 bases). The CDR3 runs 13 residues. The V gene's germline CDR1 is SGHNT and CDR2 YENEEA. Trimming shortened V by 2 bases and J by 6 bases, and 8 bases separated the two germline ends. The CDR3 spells CASSLTRANEQFF. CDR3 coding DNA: TGTGCCAGCAGCTTAACGCGGGCCAATGAGCAGTTCTTC. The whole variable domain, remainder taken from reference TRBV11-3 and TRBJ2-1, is EAGVVQSPRYKIIEKKQPVAFWCNPISGHNTLYWYLQNLGQGPELLIRYENEEAVDDSQLPKDRFSAERLKGVDSTLKIQPAELGDSAVYLCASSLTRANEQFFGPGTRLTVL.

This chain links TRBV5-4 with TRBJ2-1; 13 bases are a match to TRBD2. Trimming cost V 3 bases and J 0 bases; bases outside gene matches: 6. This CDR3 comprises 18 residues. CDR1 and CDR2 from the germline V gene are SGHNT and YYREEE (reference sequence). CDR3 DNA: TGTGCCAGCAGCTATGGACTAGCGGGAGTCCCCTCCTACAATGAGCAGTTCTTC. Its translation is CASSYGLAGVPSYNEQFF.

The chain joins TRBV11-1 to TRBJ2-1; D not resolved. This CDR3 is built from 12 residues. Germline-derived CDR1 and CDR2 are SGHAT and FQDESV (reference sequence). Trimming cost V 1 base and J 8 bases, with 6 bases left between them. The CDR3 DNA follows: TGTGCCAGCAGCTTAGGGCTAGATGAGCAGTTCTTC. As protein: CASSLGLDEQFF.

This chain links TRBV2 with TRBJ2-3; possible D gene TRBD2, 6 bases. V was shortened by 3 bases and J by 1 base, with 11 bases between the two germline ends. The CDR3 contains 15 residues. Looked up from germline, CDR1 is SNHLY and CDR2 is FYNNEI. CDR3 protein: CASSEVGGGTDTQYF. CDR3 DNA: TGTGCCAGCAGTGAGGTGGGAGGTGGCACAGATACGCAGTATTTT.

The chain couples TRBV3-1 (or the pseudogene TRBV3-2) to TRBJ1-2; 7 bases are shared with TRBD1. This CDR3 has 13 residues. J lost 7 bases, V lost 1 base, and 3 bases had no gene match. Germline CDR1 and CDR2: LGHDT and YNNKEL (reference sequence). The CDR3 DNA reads TGTGCCAGCAGCCAAGTGTCAGGGGGTGGCTACACCTTC. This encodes CASSQVSGGGYTF.

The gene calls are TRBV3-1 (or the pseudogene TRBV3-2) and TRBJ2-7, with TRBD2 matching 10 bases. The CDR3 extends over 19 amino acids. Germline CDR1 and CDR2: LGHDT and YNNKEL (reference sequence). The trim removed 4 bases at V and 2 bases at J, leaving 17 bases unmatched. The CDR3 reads CASSPHTWSGRAEAYEQYF. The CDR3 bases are TGTGCCAGCAGCCCCCACACTTGGAGCGGGAGGGCCGAAGCCTACGAGCAGTACTTC.

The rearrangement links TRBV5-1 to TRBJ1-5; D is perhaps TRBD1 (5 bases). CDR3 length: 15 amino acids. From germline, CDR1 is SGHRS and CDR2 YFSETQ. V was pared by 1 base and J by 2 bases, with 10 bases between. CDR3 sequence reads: CASSLFTGGNQPQHF. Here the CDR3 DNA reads TGCGCCAGCAGCTTGTTCACGGGGGGCAATCAGCCCCAGCATTTT.

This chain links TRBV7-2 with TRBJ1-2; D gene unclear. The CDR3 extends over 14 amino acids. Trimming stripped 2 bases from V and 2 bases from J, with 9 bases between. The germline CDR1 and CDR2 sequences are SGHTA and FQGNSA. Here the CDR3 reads CASSLSGGNYGYTF. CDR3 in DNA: TGTGCCAGCAGCTTAAGCGGCGGAAACTATGGCTACACCTTC.

The CDR3 reads CASSLTHKGADGYTF. The CDR3 DNA follows: TGTGCCAGCAGCCTTACTCACAAGGGGGCAGATGGCTACACCTTC. This chain uses TRBV7-6 with TRBJ1-2, with 7 positions matching TRBD1. Germline lookup yields CDR1 SGHVS and CDR2 FNYEAQ. The V and J ends lost 5 bases and 6 bases, in that order; junction bases with no gene match: 12. This CDR3 spans 15 amino acids.